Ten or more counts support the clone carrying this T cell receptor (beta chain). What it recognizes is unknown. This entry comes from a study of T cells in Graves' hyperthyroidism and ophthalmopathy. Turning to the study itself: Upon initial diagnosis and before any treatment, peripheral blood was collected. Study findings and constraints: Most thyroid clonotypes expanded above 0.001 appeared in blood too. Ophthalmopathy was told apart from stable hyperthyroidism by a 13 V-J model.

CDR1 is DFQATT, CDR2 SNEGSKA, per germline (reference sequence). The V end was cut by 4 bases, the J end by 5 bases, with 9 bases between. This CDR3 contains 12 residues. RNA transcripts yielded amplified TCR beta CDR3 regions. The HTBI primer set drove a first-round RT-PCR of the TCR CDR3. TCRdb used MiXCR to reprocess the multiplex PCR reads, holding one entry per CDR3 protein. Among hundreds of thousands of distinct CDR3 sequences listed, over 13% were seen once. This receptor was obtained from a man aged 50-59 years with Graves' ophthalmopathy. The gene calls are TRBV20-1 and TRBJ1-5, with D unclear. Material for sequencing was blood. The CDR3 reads CSAKSGDQPQHF. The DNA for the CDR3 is TGCAGTGCTAAGAGTGGAGATCAGCCCCAGCATTTT.